The rows below give T cell receptor beta chains drawn from one sample of a study of blood T cell repertoires in COVID-19. Repertoires were generated with immunoSEQ multiplex PCR, while TCRdb's copy carries only in-frame clones and drops some. The sample holds 120,000 to 150,000 clones, about 85% seen once. The sequenced material came from peripheral blood. These receptor sequences come from a human donor with acute or convalescent COVID-19. The donor label of this sample is uncertain. The CDR3 runs from the conserved cysteine through the conserved F or W. Each record gives: J gene, V gene, D gene, clone size, CDR3 DNA, CDR3 protein. The D gene is left open where the match is weak. The size field is filled for only some rows; it gives once, few, many or a size class.

J gene: TRBJ2-6
V gene: TRBV24-1
D gene: TRBD1
clone size: NA
CDR3 DNA: TGTGCCACCAGTCCTAGCCAGGGGGCAGGTGGGGCCAACGTCCTGACTTTC
CDR3 protein: CATSPSQGAGGANVLTF

J gene: TRBJ1-2
V gene: TRBV28
D gene: TRBD1
clone size: once
CDR3 DNA: TGTGCCAGCAGTTTACAGGGGGCTTTCTATGGCTACACCTTC
CDR3 protein: CASSLQGAFYGYTF

J gene: TRBJ1-2
V gene: TRBV28
D gene: TRBD1
clone size: NA
CDR3 DNA: TGTGCCAGCAGTTCGGGACAGGCTAACTATGGCTACACCTTC
CDR3 protein: CASSSGQANYGYTF

J gene: TRBJ1-6
V gene: TRBV5-1
D gene: TRBD1
clone size: NA
CDR3 DNA: TGCGCCAGCAGCCCCGGCCCCGACAGGGGGCTTAGCTCCTATAATTCACCCCTCCACTTT
CDR3 protein: CASSPGPDRGLSSYNSPLHF

J gene: TRBJ2-3
V gene: TRBV19
D gene: TRBD1
clone size: NA
CDR3 DNA: TGTGCCAGTAGGAGGAACCTGGGACAGGGGCACACAGATACGCAGTATTTT
CDR3 protein: CASRRNLGQGHTDTQYF

J gene: TRBJ2-7
V gene: TRBV4-3
D gene: TRBD1
clone size: NA
CDR3 DNA: TGCGCCAGCAGCCCGACAGGGCGCGAGCAGTACTTC
CDR3 protein: CASSPTGREQYF

J gene: TRBJ2-5
V gene: TRBV28
D gene: NA
clone size: NA
CDR3 DNA: TGTGCCAGCAGCCGAGCGACCATGTACCAAGAGACCCAGTACTTC
CDR3 protein: CASSRATMYQETQYF

J gene: TRBJ2-2
V gene: TRBV11-2
D gene: NA
clone size: NA
CDR3 DNA: TGTGCCAGCAGCTCGAAGCCCCCGGGAGCTGCGAACACCGGGGAGCTGTTTTTT
CDR3 protein: CASSSKPPGAANTGELFF

J gene: TRBJ2-5
V gene: TRBV24-1
D gene: NA
clone size: NA
CDR3 DNA: TGTGCCACCAGTGATTGGGGGACATCCTCCCAAGAGACCCAGTACTTC
CDR3 protein: CATSDWGTSSQETQYF

J gene: TRBJ2-1
V gene: TRBV5-1
D gene: NA
clone size: NA
CDR3 DNA: TGCGCCAGCAGGGGACTTCCGGAGGGGAACAATGAGCAGTTCTTC
CDR3 protein: CASRGLPEGNNEQFF

J gene: TRBJ1-4
V gene: TRBV10-3
D gene: NA
clone size: NA
CDR3 DNA: TGTGCCGTCGGACAGTCAACTAATGAAAAACTGTTTTTT
CDR3 protein: CAVGQSTNEKLFF

J gene: TRBJ1-5
V gene: TRBV18
D gene: TRBD1
clone size: NA
CDR3 DNA: TGTGCCAGCTCACCAGGAGAAGGGGGCGAGAGGAATCAGCCCCAGCATTTT
CDR3 protein: CASSPGEGGERNQPQHF

J gene: TRBJ1-2
V gene: TRBV2
D gene: TRBD1
clone size: NA
CDR3 DNA: TGTGCCAGCAGTGTCGGACAGGGGGCGTCCCATGGCTACACCTTC
CDR3 protein: CASSVGQGASHGYTF

J gene: TRBJ2-1
V gene: TRBV19
D gene: TRBD1
clone size: NA
CDR3 DNA: TGTGCCAGTCCCTCTTCTCGGGACAGGGGGGGAAATGTCCATAGCAATGAGCAGTTCTTC
CDR3 protein: CASPSSRDRGGNVHSNEQFF

J gene: TRBJ1-1
V gene: TRBV12-3/TRBV12-4
D gene: NA
clone size: NA
CDR3 DNA: TGTGCCAGCAGTGGAACGGGGGGCACTGAAGCTTTCTTT
CDR3 protein: CASSGTGGTEAFF

J gene: TRBJ2-2
V gene: TRBV5-3
D gene: NA
clone size: NA
CDR3 DNA: TGTGCCAGAAGCTTGGGTCTGGCTCAGGCAGAGCTGTTTTTT
CDR3 protein: CARSLGLAQAELFF

J gene: TRBJ2-2
V gene: TRBV4-3
D gene: NA
clone size: few
CDR3 DNA: TGCGCCAGCAGCCAAGAGGCTAGCGTAATCGGGGAGCTGTTTTTT
CDR3 protein: CASSQEASVIGELFF

J gene: TRBJ1-2
V gene: TRBV29-1
D gene: NA
clone size: NA
CDR3 DNA: TGCAGCGTTGATGCTACGGACACCAACTATGGCTACACCTTC
CDR3 protein: CSVDATDTNYGYTF

J gene: TRBJ2-7
V gene: TRBV6-2/TRBV6-3
D gene: TRBD1
clone size: NA
CDR3 DNA: TGTGCCAGCAGTCTAAGACAGGGTCCCTACGAGCAGTACTTC
CDR3 protein: CASSLRQGPYEQYF

J gene: TRBJ2-7
V gene: TRBV19
D gene: TRBD2
clone size: once
CDR3 DNA: TGTGCCAGTAGTCCCATACTAGCGGGTATGTACGAGCAGTACTTC
CDR3 protein: CASSPILAGMYEQYF

J gene: TRBJ2-2
V gene: TRBV6-2/TRBV6-3
D gene: TRBD1
clone size: NA
CDR3 DNA: TGTGCCAGCAGCAGGGGGCGGAACACCGGGGAGCTGTTTTTT
CDR3 protein: CASSRGRNTGELFF

J gene: TRBJ2-3
V gene: TRBV5-6
D gene: NA
clone size: NA
CDR3 DNA: TGTGCCAGCAGCTTGGACAGGGGGTCTACTAGCGTTAGCACAGATACGCAGTATTTT
CDR3 protein: CASSLDRGSTSVSTDTQYF

J gene: TRBJ2-7
V gene: TRBV19
D gene: TRBD1
clone size: NA
CDR3 DNA: TGTGCCAGTAAATACAACAGGGGAGCCTACGAGCAGTACTTC
CDR3 protein: CASKYNRGAYEQYF

J gene: TRBJ1-6
V gene: TRBV19
D gene: NA
clone size: few
CDR3 DNA: TGTGCCAGTAGTATAGGACGGGTTAATTCACCCCTCCACTTT
CDR3 protein: CASSIGRVNSPLHF

J gene: TRBJ1-4
V gene: TRBV10-3
D gene: NA
clone size: NA
CDR3 DNA: TGTGCCATCAGTGAGTCAGAACAATTAAGCGATGGAAAACTGTTTTTT
CDR3 protein: CAISESEQLSDGKLFF

J gene: TRBJ1-2
V gene: TRBV19
D gene: NA
clone size: NA
CDR3 DNA: TGTGCCAGTACTATAACAGGGTCGCATGGCTACACCTTC
CDR3 protein: CASTITGSHGYTF

J gene: TRBJ1-1
V gene: TRBV7-2
D gene: NA
clone size: NA
CDR3 DNA: TGTGCCAGCAGCTATCAGGACTTGAACACTGAAGCTTTCTTT
CDR3 protein: CASSYQDLNTEAFF

J gene: TRBJ1-4
V gene: TRBV19
D gene: NA
clone size: NA
CDR3 DNA: TGTGCCAGTCGGCCGGGATACGGGAATGAAAAACTGTTTTTT
CDR3 protein: CASRPGYGNEKLFF